The 6 T cell receptor beta chains reported below all come from one sample, sequenced in a study of T cell responses to AZD1222 COVID-19 vaccine. Assay: immunoSEQ multiplex PCR; the TCRdb copy retains only in-frame clones and omits some. The sample has about 150,000 clones, 70% to 90% seen once. The specimen was peripheral blood, collected on day 0 of AZD1222 vaccination. The receptors originated from an adult in good health.

V and J are TRBV10-3 and TRBJ1-1; D gene ambiguous. The germline V gene has CDR1 ENHRY and CDR2 SYGVKD. This CDR3 spans 14 amino acids. V was cut by 0 bases and J by 1 base, with 6 bases left in between. The chain's CDR3 is CAISESIGNTEAFF. The CDR3 DNA reads as TGTGCCATCAGTGAGTCGATCGGGAACACTGAAGCTTTCTTT.

The chain carries TRBV27 and TRBJ1-5; D might be TRBD1 (5 bases). This CDR3 is 13 amino acids long. With 5 bases removed from V and 11 bases from J, the gap between germline ends came to 16 bases. Germline V lookup: CDR1 MNHEY, CDR2 SMNVEV (reference sequence). The CDR3 protein is CASSQRGDRAQHF. In DNA form, the CDR3 reads TGTGCCAGCAGTCAACGGGGGGATAGGGCCCAGCATTTT.

The chain uses TRBV2 and TRBJ1-3, with D maybe TRBD1 (6 bases). CDR1 SNHLY and CDR2 FYNNEI come from the germline V gene. Trimming removed 6 bases at V and 7 bases at J, with 16 bases between. The CDR3 totals 14 residues. The CDR3 reads CASRVGTTANTIYF. The DNA for the CDR3 is TGTGCCAGCAGGGTTGGGACAACAGCGAACACCATATATTTT.

The J gene is TRBJ1-3, the V gene TRBV19; D is unresolved. This CDR3 contains 15 residues. Trimming pared 5 bases from V and 2 bases from J, leaving 13 bases between. Per the germline V gene, CDR1 is LNHDA and CDR2 is SQIVND (reference sequence). DNA for the CDR3: TGTGCCAGTAGTGATCTGCCGGGGACTGGAAACACCATATATTTT. Translating it yields CASSDLPGTGNTIYF.

The chain links TRBV4-2 to TRBJ2-1; D tentatively reads TRBD1 or TRBD2 (6 bases each). CDR1 is LGHNA, CDR2 YNFKEQ, per germline. The V end lost 4 bases, the J end lost 0 bases, and 10 bases lay between the germline ends. CDR3 size: 15 residues. The CDR3 loop is CASSPGGLSYNEQFF. The CDR3 coding sequence is TGTGCCAGCAGCCCTGGGGGGCTCTCCTACAATGAGCAGTTCTTC.

This clone was detected only once. The V gene is TRBV7-9, the J gene TRBJ1-2; no clear D gene. Germline CDR1 reads SEHNR; CDR2 reads FQNEAQ (reference sequence). The CDR3 sequence is 14 residues long. The germline V and J ends were trimmed by 3 bases and 2 bases, with 10 bases remaining between them. CDR3 amino acids: CASSFFGRNYGYTF. CDR3 DNA: TGTGCCAGCAGCTTCTTTGGGAGGAACTATGGCTACACCTTC.